This TCR beta chain was sequenced in a study of molecular identifiers for immune sequencing clone quantification. Study-level information: Five portions were made in replicates from RNA of roughly 20,000 or 100,000 naive CD8 cells, and four underwent sequencing.

This clonotype ranks as medium-sized. Antigen: not known. Germline assignment: CDR1 SGHVS and CDR2 FQNEAQ. V was pared by 0 bases and J by 3 bases, with 12 bases between. The length of the CDR3 is 15 residues. TCRdb fed the PCR reads into MiXCR, producing one record per CDR3 protein. The table has roughly 12,000 distinct CDR3 sequences, approximately 15% seen once. Naive CD8 T cells were FACS-sorted by CD8+CD4-CCR7+CD45RA+ markers. The study's findings and limits: Spiked-in Jurkat TCR RNA corresponding to one cell was reported as detectable against approximately 930,000 naive cells. Effector cells had over 98% of their molecules in clones above 20 RNA copies, while naive cells had under 1%.

The gene calls are TRBV7-8 and TRBJ2-7; D remains unclear. What was sequenced was naive CD8+ T cells from blood, with Jurkat cell RNA spiked in. This sample's subset: FACS-sorted CD8+CD4-CCR7+CD45RA+ naive T cells. This clonotype was obtained from a human donor in good health. Some libraries in this study had Jurkat cell RNA spiked in. CDR3 nucleotides: TGTGCCAGCAGCTTAGCTCCGGGTCTAAGCTACGAGCAGTACTTC. Its translation: CASSLAPGLSYEQYF. The variable domain in full, completed from reference TRBV7-8 and TRBJ2-7, reads GAGVSQSPRYKVAKRGQDVALRCDPISGHVSLFWYQQALGQGPEFLTYFQNEAQLDKSGLPSDRFFAERPEGSVSTLKIQRTQQEDSAVYLCASSLAPGLSYEQYFGPGTRLTVT.